Presented here are 15 T cell receptor beta chains from one specimen sequenced in a study of T cells in tuberculosis (dated by TCRdb to the late 2010s). Library prep was done by the immunoSEQ multiplex PCR assay. The immuneACCESS repertoire file appears here via TCRdb, limited to in-frame rearrangements. These files lack a portion of the clones; in checked studies, under half of the deficit traces to unresolved V genes, and the cause of the others is not known. This sample is represented by fewer than 30,000 clones; approximately 95% of them were singletons. The top ten constitute less than 5.5% of the sample. Sequenced: PBMCs. These receptors all stem from a donor aged 5-35 years with latent tuberculosis or without tuberculosis infection.

V is TRBV10-3 and J is TRBJ1-1; TRBD1 matches 8 bases. V gave up 6 bases and J gave up 4 bases; unmatched junction bases: 10. Germline CDR1 reads ENHRY; CDR2 reads SYGVKD. CDR3 length: 15 residues. CDR3 nucleotides: TGTGCCATCAGCGCGCTAACAGGGGGGGCCACTGAAGCTTTCTTT. Translated: CAISALTGGATEAFF.

The V and J genes are TRBV18 and TRBJ2-3, with D uncertain. The CDR3 has 13 amino acids. Trimming took 3 bases from V and 0 from J, leaving 4 bases between them. Germline V CDR1 and CDR2: KGHSH, LQKENI. Here the CDR3 reads CASSPPSTDTQYF. The DNA of the CDR3 is TGTGCCAGCTCACCCCCGAGCACAGATACGCAGTATTTT.

The rearrangement uses TRBV2 and TRBJ1-5, with D possibly matching TRBD1 (6 bases). The V gene lost 6 bases and the J gene lost 4 bases, with 16 bases spanning the gap. This CDR3 is built from 15 residues. In germline, CDR1 is SNHLY, CDR2 FYNNEI. Here the CDR3 DNA reads TGTGCCAGCAGCGCAGGGGAGTTAGGGAATCAGCCCCAGCATTTT. It translates to CASSAGELGNQPQHF.

The chain combines TRBV6-4 with TRBJ2-1; D not certain. The CDR3 extends over 11 amino acids. The ends were cut back, 6 bases at V and 4 bases at J, with 4 bases in the middle. Germline lookup yields CDR1 MRHNA and CDR2 SNTAGT. The CDR3 loop reads CASREYNEQFF. The CDR3 DNA follows: TGTGCCAGCAGGGAGTACAATGAGCAGTTCTTC.

The chain employs TRBV6-5 and TRBJ1-2, with TRBD1 matching 11 bases. This CDR3 contains 15 residues. V lost 6 bases and J lost 4; bases outside the gene matches: 7. Germline V gene sequence: CDR1 MNHEY, CDR2 SVGAGI. CDR3 bases: TGTGCCAGCAGAGTGGACAGGGGGCTTAGCTATGGCTACACCTTC. Protein: CASRVDRGLSYGYTF.

This chain joins TRBV7-9 and TRBJ2-3; 16 positions agree with TRBD2. Germline CDR1 SEHNR, CDR2 FQNEAQ (reference sequence). Losses at the gene ends were 0 bases for V and 11 bases for J; bases not matched to a gene: 11. The CDR3 is 18 residues long. CDR3 region: CASSLAAGTSGGALMQYF. CDR3 bases: TGTGCCAGCAGCTTAGCTGCCGGGACTAGCGGGGGGGCCCTGATGCAGTATTTT.

The chain combines TRBV4-2 with TRBJ2-7, with a possible D match to TRBD1 (5 bases). CDR3 length equals 14 residues. V was shortened by 0 bases and J by 5 bases, with 11 bases between the two germline ends. Germline CDR1 LGHNA, CDR2 YNFKEQ. For the CDR3, the DNA is TGTGCCAGCAGCCAAGACAGGGTTGTGGACGAGCAGTACTTC. Its protein is CASSQDRVVDEQYF.

This chain joins TRBV2 and TRBJ2-7; 9 bases agree with TRBD1. The V gene's germline CDR1 is SNHLY and CDR2 FYNNEI. This CDR3 spans 14 amino acids. The junction had 10 bases not matched to a gene; V was cut back by 10 bases and J by 3 bases. This chain's CDR3 is CATNPGTGLYEQYF. Written as DNA, the CDR3 is TGTGCCACCAACCCCGGGACAGGGCTCTACGAGCAGTACTTC.

This chain uses TRBV11-1 with TRBJ2-3; 7 nucleotides align to TRBD2. Germline values: CDR1 SGHAT, CDR2 FQDESV (reference sequence). The CDR3 loop spans 15 amino acids. With V trimmed by 2 bases and J by 6 bases, 8 bases remained unmatched. CDR3 bases: TGTGCCAGCAGCTTATCCGGGGGGAGGTGGGATACGCAGTATTTT. Translation: CASSLSGGRWDTQYF.

J is TRBJ2-7 and V is TRBV27; 7 positions match TRBD1. Per the germline V gene, CDR1 is MNHEY and CDR2 is SMNVEV (reference sequence). The CDR3 loop spans 14 amino acids. The J segment lost 0 bases and the V segment lost 6 bases, leaving 5 bases of the junction unmatched. The chain's CDR3 is CASSIQGSSYEQYF. DNA of the CDR3: TGTGCCAGCAGCATACAGGGGAGCTCCTACGAGCAGTACTTC.

V and J are TRBV7-8 and TRBJ1-2; 7 nucleotides align to TRBD1. The CDR3 length is 12 residues. V shed 5 bases and J 6 bases; nucleotides not matched to a gene: 3. Germline loops: CDR1 SGHVS, CDR2 FQNEAQ. The CDR3 loop is CASSIRGDGYTF. In DNA, the CDR3 is TGTGCCAGCAGCATCAGGGGGGATGGCTACACCTTC.

The chain joins TRBV7-9 to TRBJ1-5, with 9 bases fitting TRBD1. Germline CDR1 is SEHNR and CDR2 is FQNEAQ (reference sequence). The ends lost 5 bases at V and 2 bases at J; junction bases unmatched: 1. This CDR3 has 14 amino acids. The CDR3 region has the DNA TGTGCCAGCAGCCGGGACAGGGGCAATCAGCCCCAGCATTTT. Translated: CASSRDRGNQPQHF.

The chain uses TRBV7-2 and TRBJ2-7, with 7 nucleotides matching TRBD1. The junction had 5 bases not matched to a gene; V was cut back by 0 bases and J by 0 bases. Germline CDR1 SGHTA, CDR2 FQGNSA. CDR3 length: 16 residues. The CDR3 DNA reads TGTGCCAGCAGCTTAGCGGGACAGCAATACTCCTACGAGCAGTACTTC. Amino acids: CASSLAGQQYSYEQYF.

This rearrangement joins TRBV25-1 to TRBJ2-1, with TRBD2 identical over 7 bases. Per the germline V gene, CDR1 is MGHDK and CDR2 is SYGVNS. This CDR3 spans 15 amino acids. V was clipped by 4 bases and J by 10 bases; unmatched bases: 13. For the CDR3, the DNA is TGTGCCAGCAGTGTAAAAGGTGGGGGGGTATGGGAGCAGTTCTTC. Its protein product is CASSVKGGGVWEQFF.

V usage is TRBV7-2 and J usage is TRBJ2-1; 7 nucleotides match TRBD1. The CDR3 is 15 residues long. Germline trimming cut 3 bases from V and 6 bases from J; bases unmatched to any gene: 8. Looked up from germline, CDR1 is SGHTA and CDR2 is FQGNSA. The CDR3 DNA sequence: TGTGCCAGCAGCTTCGTCTGGACAGGACTCAATGAGCAGTTCTTC. Its protein is CASSFVWTGLNEQFF. The whole variable domain, filled in from reference TRBV7-2 and TRBJ2-1, reads GAGVSQSPSNKVTEKGKDVELRCDPISGHTALYWYRQSLGQGLEFLIYFQGNSAPDKSGLPSDRFSAERTGGSVSTLTIQRTQQEDSAVYLCASSFVWTGLNEQFFGPGTRLTVL.